This T cell receptor beta chain is drawn from a study of metastatic and nonmetastatic thyroid tumors. Study background: From malignant and benign thyroid patients, repertoires in blood and in tumor or nodule tissue were compared. General study findings and limits: Malignant thyroid tumors reportedly had TCR beta diversity that was significantly higher than in benign nodules, in blood and tumor.

No patient had received any treatment before thyroid surgery. Germline CDR1 is SNHLY and CDR2 is FYNNEI. CDR3 length: 20 amino acids. The ends lost 5 bases at V and 3 bases at J; junction bases unmatched: 20. Per the original data handling: The study's classifier, a distant-metastasis tool for papillary thyroid cancer, was built using CDR3 differences across clinicopathological groups. With MiXCR, TCRdb reprocessed the PCR reads. The V and J calls reflect TCRdb's pipeline rather than the authors' work. The sample lists a few thousand clones, roughly 31% seen once, with 20% to 25% in the top ten. Comments on this clone: As yet, its antigen is unknown.

The clonotype was recovered from a female donor with papillary thyroid cancer or a benign thyroid nodule (not recorded which). Some clones in this sample may be carry-over from other donors' samples. Material for sequencing was adjacent normal tissue. V and J are TRBV2 and TRBJ2-2, with 8 bases matching TRBD2. CDR3 loop: CASSLTGLGVGTPDTGELFF. CDR3 sequence (DNA): TGTGCCAGCAGTCTTACGGGACTAGGTGTGGGAACCCCCGACACCGGGGAGCTGTTTTTT.